This TCR beta chain is drawn from a study of T cells after yellow fever vaccination. Study-level information: Libraries from low-cell-number fractions were prepared with the SMART-Seq v4 Ultra Low Input RNA kit.

In making TCR cDNA, 5'RACE template switching added a universal primer site and UMIs to it. TCRdb reanalysed the 5' RACE reads using MiXCR and keeps one entry per CDR3 protein. The data contain just over 250,000 distinct CDR3 sequences, 5.2% of them seen just once; the ten biggest clones take up roughly 3.5%. The germline CDR1 and CDR2 sequences are LGHNA and YNFKEQ. The CDR3 covers 17 residues. J was trimmed by 1 base and V by 1 base; bases with no gene match: 3. The chain carries TRBV4-2 and TRBJ2-7; 14 bases line up with TRBD2. Sample: CD4+ T cells sorted from PBMCs, taken on the day of the yellow fever booster vaccination. The TCR was taken from a man younger than 35 who received the YFV17D yellow fever vaccine. The CDR3 sequence is CASSQAGTSGGSYEQYF. The CDR3 DNA reads TGTGCCAGCAGCCAAGCCGGGACTAGCGGGGGATCCTACGAGCAGTACTTC.